The clone carrying this T cell receptor beta chain was detected once. CDR1 is LNHDA and CDR2 is SQIVND in the germline V gene (reference sequence). J lost 0 bases, V lost 3 bases, and 17 bases had no gene match. CDR3 size: 20 residues. Per the study methods: Researchers report that nucleated cell counts were estimated from reference gene primer amplification. Method: immunoSEQ multiplex PCR; TCRdb's copy keeps in-frame clones and lacks some. V and J calls and clone size are as listed in that table; D and trimming were resolved from the DNA. The sample records 14,000 or so clones, roughly 80% being singletons. The source of the sample is a study of blood T cell repertoires in COVID-19. At the level of the study: Samples representing acute and convalescent COVID-19 were sourced from the United States, Italy and Spain. Sources were T cells, B-cell-depleted T cells, or PBMCs; the material itself was cDNA or gDNA.

This clonotype originated in a woman aged 55-69 years with acute or convalescent COVID-19. V and J are TRBV19 and TRBJ1-5, with 7 bases fitting TRBD1. Input material: peripheral blood. For the CDR3, the DNA is TGTGCCAGTAGTATGAAATGGACAGGCCATTTGATTTATAGCAATCAGCCCCAGCATTTT. This translates into CASSMKWTGHLIYSNQPQHF.